Below, 17 T cell receptor beta chains from the same sample are listed, as sequenced in a study of blood T cell repertoires in COVID-19. TCRdb keeps only in-frame clones here, not all; method: immunoSEQ multiplex PCR. The table includes 170,000 or so clones, nearly 80% detected once. Sequenced: peripheral blood. The receptors stem from a woman between 65 and 79 years old with acute or convalescent COVID-19.

V usage is TRBV19 and J usage is TRBJ2-1, with D possibly TRBD1 on 5 matching bases. This CDR3 is 14 amino acids long. V was cut by 3 bases and J by 2 bases, with 8 bases left in between. Germline assignment: CDR1 LNHDA and CDR2 SQIVND (reference sequence). Written as DNA, the CDR3 is TGTGCCAGTAGTATGGGGCCACCCTACAATGAGCAGTTCTTC. This gives the protein CASSMGPPYNEQFF.

The chain couples TRBV7-6 to TRBJ2-1, with 12 positions matching TRBD2. Germline trimming cut 5 bases from V and 0 bases from J; bases unmatched to any gene: 14. The CDR3 runs to 20 residues. Looked up from germline, CDR1 is SGHVS and CDR2 is FNYEAQ. The CDR3 DNA is TGTGCCAGCAGCCCCCGGACTAGCGGGGTCTATCAATCCTCCTACAATGAGCAGTTCTTC. Encoded protein: CASSPRTSGVYQSSYNEQFF.

The CDR3 DNA sequence: TGTGCCAGCAGTGAAGGTATCTGGGGGGACACTGAAGCTTTCTTT. Protein: CASSEGIWGDTEAFF. This chain uses TRBV2 with TRBJ1-1; tentatively, D is TRBD1 (5 bases). CDR3 size: 15 residues. Trimming pared 1 base from V and 3 bases from J, leaving 12 bases between. Per germline, CDR1 SNHLY and CDR2 FYNNEI.

J is TRBJ2-3 and V is TRBV12-3 or TRBV12-4, with D unresolved. The CDR3 runs 12 residues. Trimming pared 8 bases from V and 1 base from J, leaving 7 bases between. DNA for the CDR3: TGTGCCAGCGGGCTACGCACAGATACGCAGTATTTT. Translating gives CASGLRTDTQYF.

The chain joins TRBV27 to TRBJ1-2; maybe TRBD1 (6 bases). Per germline, CDR1 MNHEY and CDR2 SMNVEV (reference sequence). The CDR3 loop spans 13 amino acids. The ends were cut back, 0 bases at V and 8 bases at J, with 10 bases in the middle. CDR3 residues: CASSLSSRGGYTF. CDR3 in DNA: TGTGCCAGCAGTTTATCATCCAGGGGCGGCTACACCTTC.

V gene TRBV5-6 combines with J gene TRBJ1-2; D is possibly TRBD1 (5 bases). Germline V gives CDR1 SGHDT, CDR2 YYEEEE. Trimming left V 4 bases short and J 4 bases short, with 14 bases between. The CDR3 runs to 14 residues. The CDR3 DNA is TGTGCCAGCAGCCTAAACGACAGAGTCTATGGCTACACCTTC. Its protein product is CASSLNDRVYGYTF. The full variable domain, in which reference TRBV5-6 and TRBJ1-2 provide the parts outside the CDR3, is DAGVTQSPTHLIKTRGQQVTLRCSPKSGHDTVSWYQQALGQGPQFIFQYYEEEERQRGNFPDRFSGHQFPNYSSELNVNALLLGDSALYLCASSLNDRVYGYTFGSGTRLTVV.

The chain joins TRBV5-5 to TRBJ2-2, with D perhaps matching TRBD2 (5 bases). The CDR3 runs to 16 residues. V was clipped by 4 bases and J by 0 bases, with 13 bases between them. Germline CDR1 is SGHKS and CDR2 is YYEKEE (reference sequence). CDR3 coding DNA: TGTGCCAGCAGCCATCCGGGGAAATCGAACACCGGGGAGCTGTTTTTT. It specifies CASSHPGKSNTGELFF.

The J gene is TRBJ2-2, the V gene TRBV9; TRBD1 matches 8 bases. This CDR3 has 20 residues. The germline gives CDR1 SGDLS, CDR2 YYNGEE. V lost 0 bases to trimming and J lost 6 bases; unmatched junction nucleotides: 19. CDR3 sequence reads: CASSVEVGAGGFTVAGELFF. The DNA of the CDR3 is TGTGCCAGCAGCGTAGAAGTAGGCGCAGGGGGCTTTACAGTCGCCGGGGAGCTGTTTTTT. Complete variable domain (other parts from reference TRBV9 and TRBJ2-2): DSGVTQTPKHLITATGQRVTLRCSPRSGDLSVYWYQQSLDQGLQFLIQYYNGEERAKGNILERFSAQQFPDLHSELNLSSLELGDSALYFCASSVEVGAGGFTVAGELFFGEGSRLTVL.

The chain is built from TRBV30 and TRBJ1-4; no clear D gene. V was clipped by 0 bases and J by 6 bases, with 8 bases between them. Germline CDR1 is GTSNPN and CDR2 is SVGIG (reference sequence). The CDR3 has 13 residues. Here the CDR3 reads CAWSVSFHEKLFF. For the CDR3, the DNA is TGTGCCTGGAGTGTTAGTTTCCATGAAAAACTGTTTTTT.

The chain employs TRBV27 and TRBJ2-3; 7 positions match TRBD2. V shed 5 bases, J shed 3 bases, and the junction held 14 bases outside the gene matches. Looked up from germline, CDR1 is MNHEY and CDR2 is SMNVEV (reference sequence). CDR3 size: 17 residues. CDR3 sequence (DNA): TGTGCCAGCAGTCTCTACCCTAGAGGGAGGGAGACAGATACGCAGTATTTT. It specifies CASSLYPRGRETDTQYF.

The chain couples TRBV7-9 to TRBJ1-2; D not resolved. Germline values: CDR1 SEHNR, CDR2 FQNEAQ (reference sequence). V was shortened by 2 bases and J by 2 bases, with 12 bases between the two germline ends. The CDR3 has 15 residues. The CDR3 DNA sequence: TGTGCCAGCAGCTTAACCGGGAACCAAAACTATGGCTACACCTTC. Translated, it gives CASSLTGNQNYGYTF.

V and J are TRBV5-1 and TRBJ1-2, with 9 nucleotides matching TRBD1. This CDR3 contains 17 residues. The V segment lost 0 bases and the J segment 1 base; nucleotides outside the gene matches: 7. In germline, CDR1 is SGHRS, CDR2 YFSETQ. The CDR3 bases are TGCGCCAGCAGCTTGGATACAGGGGGCGCGGGTAACTATGGCTACACCTTC. This encodes CASSLDTGGAGNYGYTF.

The rearrangement joins TRBV30 to TRBJ2-7, with D maybe TRBD2 (6 bases). Germline V gene lookup returns CDR1 GTSNPN and CDR2 SVGIG (reference sequence). The CDR3 runs to 11 residues. Trimming cost V 5 bases and J 3 bases, with 8 bases left between them. The CDR3 sequence: CAWQGGYEQYF. Here the CDR3 DNA reads TGTGCCTGGCAGGGAGGCTACGAGCAGTACTTC.

CDR3 in amino acids: CATSTRAGRGYTF. Written as DNA, the CDR3 is TGTGCCACCAGCACCCGGGCGGGGAGGGGCTACACCTTC. J is TRBJ1-2 and V is TRBV24-1; unclear D gene. Trimming left V 7 bases short and J 8 bases short, with 16 bases between. This CDR3 is 13 amino acids long. Germline V lookup: CDR1 KGHDR, CDR2 SFDVKD.

J is TRBJ1-5 and V is TRBV19; 10 bases align to TRBD1. CDR1 LNHDA and CDR2 SQIVND come from the germline V gene (reference sequence). This CDR3 comprises 18 residues. With V trimmed by 4 bases and J by 0 bases, 9 bases remained unmatched. The CDR3 region is CASSRQGANPYSNQPQHF. Written as DNA, the CDR3 is TGTGCCAGTAGTAGACAGGGGGCTAATCCCTATAGCAATCAGCCCCAGCATTTT.

V gene TRBV21-1 combines with J gene TRBJ2-3; TRBD2 reflects the table's D call only, with no check against the DNA. TRBV21-1 is recorded as a pseudogene. The CDR3 length is 14 residues. The CDR3 bases are TGTGCCAGCAAACTAGCGGGAGGCACAGATACGCAGTATTTT. This encodes CASKLAGGTDTQYF.

The genes are TRBV6-6 and TRBJ2-5; 8 bases are a match to TRBD1. J lost 3 bases, V lost 5 bases, and 5 bases had no gene match. The CDR3 is 14 amino acids. Per germline, CDR1 MNHNY and CDR2 SVGAGI (reference sequence). CDR3 sequence reads: CASSRQGPKETQYF. The CDR3 DNA reads as TGTGCCAGCAGTCGACAGGGGCCGAAAGAGACCCAGTACTTC.